The clone carrying this T cell receptor beta chain showed up many times. This CDR3 has 13 residues. V shed 0 bases and J shed 7 bases, with 9 bases lying between them. Looked up from germline, CDR1 is SGHDN and CDR2 is FVKESK. What was amplified from RNA transcripts were TCR beta CDR3 regions. In the first-round RT-PCR of the TCR CDR3, the HTBI primer set was used. TCRdb reanalysed the multiplex PCR reads using MiXCR and keeps one entry per CDR3 protein. The sample carries about 250,000 distinct CDR3 sequences, almost 25% recorded once. The entry originates in a study of T cells in Graves' hyperthyroidism and ophthalmopathy. Study details: At initial diagnosis, before any treatment had begun, peripheral blood was obtained.

Sequenced input: blood. The clonotype was recovered from a woman aged 40 to 49 with Graves' ophthalmopathy. This chain connects TRBV14 to TRBJ1-2; no reliable D call. CDR3 DNA: TGTGCCAGCAGCCAAGAGATCGGGTTTGGCTACACCTTC. Encoded protein: CASSQEIGFGYTF.